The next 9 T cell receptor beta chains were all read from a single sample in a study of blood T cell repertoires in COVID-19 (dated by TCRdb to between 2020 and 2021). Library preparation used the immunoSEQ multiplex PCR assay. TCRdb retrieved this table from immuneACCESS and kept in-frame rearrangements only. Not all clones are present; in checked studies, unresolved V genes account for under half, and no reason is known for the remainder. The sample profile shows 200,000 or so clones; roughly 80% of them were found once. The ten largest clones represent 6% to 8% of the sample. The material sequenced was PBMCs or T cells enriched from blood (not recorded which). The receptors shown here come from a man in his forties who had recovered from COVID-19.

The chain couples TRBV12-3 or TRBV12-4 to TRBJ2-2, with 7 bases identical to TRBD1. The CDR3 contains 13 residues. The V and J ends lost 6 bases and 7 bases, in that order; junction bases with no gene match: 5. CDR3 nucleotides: TGTGCCAGCAGACCACAGGGGCTCGGGGAGCTGTTTTTT. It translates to CASRPQGLGELFF.

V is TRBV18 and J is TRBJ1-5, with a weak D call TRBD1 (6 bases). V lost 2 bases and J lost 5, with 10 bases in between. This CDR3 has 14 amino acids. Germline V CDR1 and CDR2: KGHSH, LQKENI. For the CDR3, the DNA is TGTGCCAGCTCACCAAGCGGGGGCGATCAGCCCCAGCATTTT. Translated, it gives CASSPSGGDQPQHF.

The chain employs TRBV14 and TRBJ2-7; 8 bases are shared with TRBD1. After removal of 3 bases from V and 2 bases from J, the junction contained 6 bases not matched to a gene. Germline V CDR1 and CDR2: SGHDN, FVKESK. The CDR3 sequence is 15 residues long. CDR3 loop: CASSHLGRGPYEQYF. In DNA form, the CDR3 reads TGTGCCAGCAGCCACCTGGGCAGGGGGCCCTACGAGCAGTACTTC. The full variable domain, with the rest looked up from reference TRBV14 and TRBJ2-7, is EAGVTQFPSHSVIEKGQTVTLRCDPISGHDNLYWYRRVMGKEIKFLLHFVKESKQDESGMPNNRFLAERTGGTYSTLKVQPAELEDSGVYFCASSHLGRGPYEQYFGPGTRLTVT.

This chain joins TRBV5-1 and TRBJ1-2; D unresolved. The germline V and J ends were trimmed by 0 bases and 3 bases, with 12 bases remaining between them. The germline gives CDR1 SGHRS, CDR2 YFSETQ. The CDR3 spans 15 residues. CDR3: CASSLGSVRDYGYTF. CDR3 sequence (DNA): TGCGCCAGCAGCTTGGGCTCCGTCCGGGACTATGGCTACACCTTC.

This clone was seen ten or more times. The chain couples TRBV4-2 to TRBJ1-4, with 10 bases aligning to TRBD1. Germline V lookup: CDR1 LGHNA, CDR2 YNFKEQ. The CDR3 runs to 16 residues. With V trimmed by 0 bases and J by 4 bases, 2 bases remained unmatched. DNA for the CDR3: TGTGCCAGCAGCCAAGATGGGACAGGGGATAATGAAAAACTGTTTTTT. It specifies CASSQDGTGDNEKLFF.

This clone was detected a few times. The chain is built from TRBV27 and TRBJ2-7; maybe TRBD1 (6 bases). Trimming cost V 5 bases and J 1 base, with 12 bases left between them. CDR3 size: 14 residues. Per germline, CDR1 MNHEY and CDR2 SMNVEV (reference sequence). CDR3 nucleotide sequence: TGTGCCAGCAGTCTCCGGGACAATTCCTACGAGCAGTACTTC. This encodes CASSLRDNSYEQYF.

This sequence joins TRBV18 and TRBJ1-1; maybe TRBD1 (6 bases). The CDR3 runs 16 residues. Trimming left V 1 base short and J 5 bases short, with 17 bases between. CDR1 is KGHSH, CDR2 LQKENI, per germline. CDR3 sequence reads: CASSPLTPGQGTEAFF. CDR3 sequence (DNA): TGTGCCAGCTCACCACTAACTCCGGGACAAGGGACTGAAGCTTTCTTT.

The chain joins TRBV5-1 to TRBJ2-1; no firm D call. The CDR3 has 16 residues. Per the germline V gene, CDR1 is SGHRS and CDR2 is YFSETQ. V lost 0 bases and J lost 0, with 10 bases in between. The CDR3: CASSLGLANSYNEQFF. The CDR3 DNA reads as TGCGCCAGCAGCTTGGGGCTCGCCAACTCCTACAATGAGCAGTTCTTC. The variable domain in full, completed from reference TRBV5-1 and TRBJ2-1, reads KAGVTQTPRYLIKTRGQQVTLSCSPISGHRSVSWYQQTPGQGLQFLFEYFSETQRNKGNFPGRFSGRQFSNSRSEMNVSTLELGDSALYLCASSLGLANSYNEQFFGPGTRLTVL.

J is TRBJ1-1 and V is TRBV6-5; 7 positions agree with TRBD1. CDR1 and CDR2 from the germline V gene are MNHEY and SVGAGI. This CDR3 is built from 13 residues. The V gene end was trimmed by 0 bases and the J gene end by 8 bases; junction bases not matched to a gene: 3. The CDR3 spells CASSYSGTAEAFF. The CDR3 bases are TGTGCCAGCAGTTACTCCGGGACAGCCGAAGCTTTCTTT.